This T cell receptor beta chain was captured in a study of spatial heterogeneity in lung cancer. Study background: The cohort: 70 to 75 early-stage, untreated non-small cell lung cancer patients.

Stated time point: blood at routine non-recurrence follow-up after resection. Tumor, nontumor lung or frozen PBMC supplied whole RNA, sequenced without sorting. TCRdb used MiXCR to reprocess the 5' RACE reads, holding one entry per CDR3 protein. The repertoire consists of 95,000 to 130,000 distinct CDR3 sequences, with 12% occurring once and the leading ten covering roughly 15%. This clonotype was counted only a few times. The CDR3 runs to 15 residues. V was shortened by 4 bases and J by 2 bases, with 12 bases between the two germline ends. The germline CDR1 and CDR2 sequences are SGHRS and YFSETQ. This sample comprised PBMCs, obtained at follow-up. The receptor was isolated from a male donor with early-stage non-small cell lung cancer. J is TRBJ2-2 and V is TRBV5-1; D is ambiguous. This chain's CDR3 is CASSRLPSNTGELFF. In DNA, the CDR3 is TGCGCCAGCAGCCGGCTGCCGAGCAACACCGGGGAGCTGTTTTTT.